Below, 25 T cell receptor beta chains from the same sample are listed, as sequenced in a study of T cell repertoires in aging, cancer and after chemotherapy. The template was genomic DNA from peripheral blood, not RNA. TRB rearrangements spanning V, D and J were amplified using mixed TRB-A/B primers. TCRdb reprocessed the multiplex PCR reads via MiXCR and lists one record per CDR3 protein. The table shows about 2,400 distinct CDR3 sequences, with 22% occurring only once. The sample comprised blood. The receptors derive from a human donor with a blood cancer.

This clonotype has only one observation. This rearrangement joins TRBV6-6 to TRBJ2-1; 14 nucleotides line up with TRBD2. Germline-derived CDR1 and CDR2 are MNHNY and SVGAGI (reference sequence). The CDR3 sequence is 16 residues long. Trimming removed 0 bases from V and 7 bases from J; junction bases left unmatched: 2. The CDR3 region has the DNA TGTGCCAGCAGTTACTCCCGACTAGCGGGAGGGAATGAGCAGTTCTTC. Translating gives CASSYSRLAGGNEQFF.

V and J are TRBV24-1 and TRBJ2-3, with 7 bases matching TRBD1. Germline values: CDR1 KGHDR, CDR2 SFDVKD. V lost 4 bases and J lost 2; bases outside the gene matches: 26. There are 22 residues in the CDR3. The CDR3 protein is CATSERDLQGTVVQRNTDTQYF. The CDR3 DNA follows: TGTGCCACCAGTGAAAGAGACCTACAGGGGACAGTAGTCCAGAGAAACACAGATACGCAGTATTTT.

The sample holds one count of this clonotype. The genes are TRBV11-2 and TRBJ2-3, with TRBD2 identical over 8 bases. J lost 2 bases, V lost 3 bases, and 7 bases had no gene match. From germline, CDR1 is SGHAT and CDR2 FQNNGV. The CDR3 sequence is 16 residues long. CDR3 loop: CASSFWREEITDTQYF. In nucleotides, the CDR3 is TGTGCCAGCAGCTTTTGGCGGGAGGAGATCACAGATACGCAGTATTTT.

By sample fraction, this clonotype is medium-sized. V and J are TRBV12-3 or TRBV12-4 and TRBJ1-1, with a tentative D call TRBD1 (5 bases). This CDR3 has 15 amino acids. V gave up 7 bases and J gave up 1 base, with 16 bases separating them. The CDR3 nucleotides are TGTGCCAGCACCAACTCCGTTGGGGGGAACACTGAAGCTTTCTTT. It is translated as CASTNSVGGNTEAFF.

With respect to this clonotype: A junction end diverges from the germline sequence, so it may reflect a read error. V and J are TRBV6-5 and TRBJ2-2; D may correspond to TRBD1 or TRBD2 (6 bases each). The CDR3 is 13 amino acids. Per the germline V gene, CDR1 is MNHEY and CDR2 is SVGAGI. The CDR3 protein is CASSEGGPRELFF. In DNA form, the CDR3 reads TGCGCCAGCAGTGAGGGGGGCCCCCGGGAGCTGTTTTTT.

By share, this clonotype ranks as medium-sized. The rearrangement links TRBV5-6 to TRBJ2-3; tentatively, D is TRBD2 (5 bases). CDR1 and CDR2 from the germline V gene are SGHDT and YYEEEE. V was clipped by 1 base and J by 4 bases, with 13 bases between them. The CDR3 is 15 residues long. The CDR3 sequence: CASSLYEGIPDTQYF. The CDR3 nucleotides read TGTGCCAGCAGCTTGTATGAGGGCATACCAGATACGCAGTATTTT.

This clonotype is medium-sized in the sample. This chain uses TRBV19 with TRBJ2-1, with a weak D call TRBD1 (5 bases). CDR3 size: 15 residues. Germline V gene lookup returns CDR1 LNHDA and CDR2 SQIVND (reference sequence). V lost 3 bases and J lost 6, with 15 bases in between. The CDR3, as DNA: TGTGCCAGTAGTATCTCGGCGGACATCCCCAATGAGCAGTTCTTC. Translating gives CASSISADIPNEQFF.

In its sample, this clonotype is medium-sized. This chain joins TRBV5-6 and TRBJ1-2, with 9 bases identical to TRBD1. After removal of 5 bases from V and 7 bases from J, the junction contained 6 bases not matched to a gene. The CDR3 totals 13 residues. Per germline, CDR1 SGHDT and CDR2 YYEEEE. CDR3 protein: CASRIQGAFGYTF. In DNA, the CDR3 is TGTGCCAGCAGAATACAGGGGGCTTTTGGCTACACCTTC.

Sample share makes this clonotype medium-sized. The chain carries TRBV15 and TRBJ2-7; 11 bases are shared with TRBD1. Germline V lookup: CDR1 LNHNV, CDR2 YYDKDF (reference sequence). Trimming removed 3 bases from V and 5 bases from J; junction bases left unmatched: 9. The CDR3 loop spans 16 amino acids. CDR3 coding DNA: TGTGCCACCAGCAGGGAACCGGGACAGGGGGTAGACGAGCAGTACTTC. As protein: CATSREPGQGVDEQYF.

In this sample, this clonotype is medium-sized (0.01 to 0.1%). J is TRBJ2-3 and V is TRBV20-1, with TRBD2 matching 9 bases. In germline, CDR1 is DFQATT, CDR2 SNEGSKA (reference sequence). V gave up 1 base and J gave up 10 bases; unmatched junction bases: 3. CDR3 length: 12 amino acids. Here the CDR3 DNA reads TGCAGTGCTAGAGCAGGCGGGAGGGCGCAGTATTTT. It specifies CSARAGGRAQYF.

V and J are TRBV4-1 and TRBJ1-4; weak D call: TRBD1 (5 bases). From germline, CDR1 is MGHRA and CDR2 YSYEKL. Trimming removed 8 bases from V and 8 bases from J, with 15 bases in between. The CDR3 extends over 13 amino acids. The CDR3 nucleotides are TGCGCCAGCCGAGGGGTAGAGAGCGAAAAACTGTTTTTT. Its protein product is CASRGVESEKLFF.

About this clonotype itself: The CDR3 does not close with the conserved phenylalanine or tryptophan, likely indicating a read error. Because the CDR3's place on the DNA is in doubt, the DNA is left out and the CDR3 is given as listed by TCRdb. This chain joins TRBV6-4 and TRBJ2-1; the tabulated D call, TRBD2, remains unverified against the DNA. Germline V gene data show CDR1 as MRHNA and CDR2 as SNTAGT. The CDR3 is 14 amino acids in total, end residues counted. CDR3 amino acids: CASSASGGADEQLL.

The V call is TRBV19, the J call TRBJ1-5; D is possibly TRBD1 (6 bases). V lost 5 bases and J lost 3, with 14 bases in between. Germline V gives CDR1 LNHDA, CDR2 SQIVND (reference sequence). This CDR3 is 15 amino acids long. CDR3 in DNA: TGTGCCAGTAGTGTTTACAGGGTTAACAATCAGCCCCAGCATTTT. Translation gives CASSVYRVNNQPQHF.

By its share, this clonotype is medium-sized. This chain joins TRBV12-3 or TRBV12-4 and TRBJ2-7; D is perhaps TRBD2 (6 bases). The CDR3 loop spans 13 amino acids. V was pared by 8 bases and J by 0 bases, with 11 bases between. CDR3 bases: TGTGCCAGCCGACTAGGCAGCTCCTACGAGCAGTACTTC. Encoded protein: CASRLGSSYEQYF.

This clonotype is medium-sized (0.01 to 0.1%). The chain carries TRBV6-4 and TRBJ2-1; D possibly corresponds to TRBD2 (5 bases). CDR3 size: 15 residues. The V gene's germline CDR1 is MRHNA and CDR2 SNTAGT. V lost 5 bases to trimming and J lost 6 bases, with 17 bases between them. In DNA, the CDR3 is TGTGCCAGCAGTTTCTCCGTTACTAGTAGCAATGAGCAGTTCTTC. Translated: CASSFSVTSSNEQFF.

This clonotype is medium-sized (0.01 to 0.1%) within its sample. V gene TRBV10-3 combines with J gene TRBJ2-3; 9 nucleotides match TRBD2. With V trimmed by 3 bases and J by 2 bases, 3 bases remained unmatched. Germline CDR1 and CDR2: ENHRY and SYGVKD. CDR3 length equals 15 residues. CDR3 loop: CAISDAGGTTDTQYF. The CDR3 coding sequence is TGTGCCATCAGTGATGCGGGGGGGACCACAGATACGCAGTATTTT.

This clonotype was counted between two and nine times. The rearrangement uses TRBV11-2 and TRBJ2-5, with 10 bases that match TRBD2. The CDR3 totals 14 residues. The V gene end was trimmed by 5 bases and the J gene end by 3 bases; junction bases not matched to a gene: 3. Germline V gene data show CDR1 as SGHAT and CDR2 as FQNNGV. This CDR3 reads CASSRTSGKETQYF. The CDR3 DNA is TGTGCCAGCAGCCGGACTAGCGGCAAAGAGACCCAGTACTTC.

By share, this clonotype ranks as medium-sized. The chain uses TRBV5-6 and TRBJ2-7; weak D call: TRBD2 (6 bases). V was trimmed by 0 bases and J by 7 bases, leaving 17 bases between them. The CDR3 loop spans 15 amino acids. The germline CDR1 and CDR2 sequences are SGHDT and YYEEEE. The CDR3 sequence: CASSLDGGTVWEQYF. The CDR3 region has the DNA TGTGCCAGCAGCTTGGATGGGGGGACGGTTTGGGAGCAGTACTTC.

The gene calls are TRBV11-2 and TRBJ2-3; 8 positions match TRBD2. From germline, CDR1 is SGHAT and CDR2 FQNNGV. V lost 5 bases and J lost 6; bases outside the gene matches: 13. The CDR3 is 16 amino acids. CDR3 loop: CASSPEFSGLADTQYF. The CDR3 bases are TGTGCCAGCAGCCCCGAATTTAGTGGACTAGCTGATACGCAGTATTTT.

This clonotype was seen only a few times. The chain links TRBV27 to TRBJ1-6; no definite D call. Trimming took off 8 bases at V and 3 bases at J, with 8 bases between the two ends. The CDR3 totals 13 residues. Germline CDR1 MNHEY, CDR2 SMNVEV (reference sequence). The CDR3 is CASGEIYNSPLHF. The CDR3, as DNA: TGTGCCAGCGGGGAAATCTATAATTCACCCCTCCACTTT.

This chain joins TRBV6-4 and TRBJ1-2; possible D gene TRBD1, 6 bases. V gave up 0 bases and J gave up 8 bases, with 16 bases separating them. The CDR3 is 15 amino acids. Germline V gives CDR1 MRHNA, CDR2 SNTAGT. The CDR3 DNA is TGTGCCAGCAGTGACTCGTTCCGGGGGCCGGGGGGCTACACCTTC. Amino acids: CASSDSFRGPGGYTF.

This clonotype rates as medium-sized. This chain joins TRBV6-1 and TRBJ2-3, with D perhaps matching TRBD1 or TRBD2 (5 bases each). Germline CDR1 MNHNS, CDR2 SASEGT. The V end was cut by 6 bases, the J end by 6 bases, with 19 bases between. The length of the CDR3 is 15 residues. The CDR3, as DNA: TGTGCCAGCAGGATGGGACCGAATATTTTGGATACGCAGTATTTT. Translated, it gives CASRMGPNILDTQYF.

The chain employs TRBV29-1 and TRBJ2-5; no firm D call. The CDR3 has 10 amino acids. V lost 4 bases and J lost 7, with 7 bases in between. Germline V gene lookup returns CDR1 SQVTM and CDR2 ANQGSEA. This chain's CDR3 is CSVAGWTQYF. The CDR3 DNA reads TGCAGCGTTGCGGGCTGGACCCAGTACTTC.

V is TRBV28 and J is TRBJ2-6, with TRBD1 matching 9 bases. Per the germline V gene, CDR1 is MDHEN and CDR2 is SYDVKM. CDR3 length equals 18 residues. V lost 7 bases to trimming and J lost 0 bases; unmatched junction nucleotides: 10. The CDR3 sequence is CASKGTGSQFSGANVLTF. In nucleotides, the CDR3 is TGTGCCAGCAAGGGGACAGGGTCGCAATTCTCTGGGGCCAACGTCCTGACTTTC.

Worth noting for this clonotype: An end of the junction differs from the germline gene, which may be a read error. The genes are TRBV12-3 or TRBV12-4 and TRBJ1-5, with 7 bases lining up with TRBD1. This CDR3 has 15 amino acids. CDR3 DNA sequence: TGTGCCAGCAGCTTTACAGGGGCGGGCAATCAGCACCAGCATTTT. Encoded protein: CASSFTGAGNQHQHF.